This T cell receptor (beta chain) was recovered during a study of response to subunit inactivated influenza vaccine. Notes on the study in general: The study's authors posited that every seasonal influenza vaccination enlists few new T cells.

Turning to this clonotype: Its antigen is not identified.

Per the germline V gene, CDR1 is SGHDT and CDR2 is YYEEEE. The CDR3 is 13 residues long. The junction had 5 bases not matched to a gene; V was cut back by 4 bases and J by 9 bases. TCRdb used MiXCR to reprocess the RT-PCR reads, holding one entry per CDR3 protein. The top ten clones hold over 8.5% of a sample with a few hundred thousand distinct CDR3 sequences, 14% of them seen once. The sample consisted of PBMCs from blood, taken about 11 days after vaccination. This chain links TRBV5-6 with TRBJ1-5; 9 nucleotides match TRBD1. This receptor was taken from a man aged 50 to 60 who received an inactivated influenza vaccine. CDR3 nucleotide sequence: TGTGCCAGCAGCAACGGACAGGGGCGGCCCCAGCATTTT. It yields the protein CASSNGQGRPQHF.